This entry is about one T cell receptor beta chain. These data originate in a study of blood T cell repertoires in COVID-19. Overall study: Sample material is recorded as cDNA or gDNA derived from T cells, B-cell-depleted T cells, or PBMCs.

This CDR3 contains 15 residues. With 5 bases removed from V and 1 base from J, the gap between germline ends came to 14 bases. Germline V gene lookup returns CDR1 SEHNR and CDR2 FQNEAQ (reference sequence). Individuals aged about 18 to 90 years were recruited from 24 US areas. Original processing notes: How many nucleated cells were present was estimated from reference gene primer amplification. This table comes from immunoSEQ multiplex PCR, and its TCRdb copy is limited to in-frame clones, with some not included. For V, J and clone size, that table is used; D and trimming come from the DNA. This table has about 270,000 clones, roughly 85% appearing once.

Sequenced: PBMCs or T cells enriched from blood (not recorded which). The sequence was obtained from a woman in her fifties or sixties with acute COVID-19. The genes are TRBV7-9 and TRBJ1-1, with no clear D. The CDR3, as DNA: TGTGCCAGCAGCCACTACCGATTCTCGAACACTGAAGCTTTCTTT. Translated: CASSHYRFSNTEAFF. Together with reference TRBV7-9 and TRBJ1-1, the CDR3 gives the full variable domain: DTGVSQNPRHKITKRGQNVTFRCDPISEHNRLYWYRQTLGQGPEFLTYFQNEAQLEKSRLLSDRFSAERPKGSFSTLEIQRTEQGDSAMYLCASSHYRFSNTEAFFGQGTRLTVV.